These 18 T cell receptor beta chains share one sample of origin, sequenced in a study of blood T cell repertoires in COVID-19. Sequenced by immunoSEQ multiplex PCR; TCRdb stores in-frame clones only, minus some. The sample contains 30,000 or so clones, 65% to 70% of which appear only once. Sequencing was carried out using peripheral blood. The source of these receptors is a human donor in a cohort sampled during active COVID-19.

This clone was recorded once. The chain combines TRBV28 with TRBJ2-1; 9 bases match TRBD2. Unmatched junction bases numbered 18, after V lost 6 bases and J lost 15 bases. This CDR3 contains 15 residues. CDR1 is MDHEN and CDR2 is SYDVKM in the germline V gene. The CDR3 region is CASRTGVRGGRAPFF. CDR3 DNA: TGTGCCAGCAGAACAGGGGTAAGGGGCGGGAGGGCCCCGTTCTTC.

The rearrangement uses TRBV30 and TRBJ1-1; 8 nucleotides match TRBD1. The germline V gene has CDR1 GTSNPN and CDR2 SVGIG (reference sequence). The CDR3 runs 14 residues. The V gene end was trimmed by 5 bases and the J gene end by 5 bases; junction bases not matched to a gene: 10. The CDR3 DNA reads TGTGCCTGGGAACACGGACAGGGAGGGACTGAAGCTTTCTTT. Translated, it gives CAWEHGQGGTEAFF.

J is TRBJ1-6 and V is TRBV18, with TRBD1 identical over 12 bases. J lost 5 bases, V lost 6 bases, and 5 bases had no gene match. Germline values: CDR1 KGHSH, CDR2 LQKENI. The length of the CDR3 is 16 residues. In nucleotides, the CDR3 is TGTGCCAGCTCCCGGGACAGGGGGCGAGATAATTCACCCCTCCACTTT. Translation gives CASSRDRGRDNSPLHF.

The gene calls are TRBV11-2 and TRBJ2-2; 9 nucleotides agree with TRBD1. Germline V gene data show CDR1 as SGHAT and CDR2 as FQNNGV. There are 16 residues in the CDR3. The ends lost 5 bases at V and 3 bases at J; junction bases unmatched: 7. CDR3 region: CASSRGQGRDTGELFF. For the CDR3, the DNA is TGTGCCAGCAGCCGGGGACAGGGCAGGGACACCGGGGAGCTGTTTTTT.

This clone was detected only a few times. This sequence joins TRBV3-1 (or the pseudogene TRBV3-2) and TRBJ1-5; maybe TRBD1 (6 bases). The V and J ends lost 1 base and 3 bases respectively, with 10 bases between them. CDR1 is LGHDT and CDR2 is YNNKEL in the germline V gene (reference sequence). The CDR3 covers 15 residues. Here the CDR3 reads CASSQGHRVNQPQHF. For the CDR3, the DNA is TGTGCCAGCAGCCAAGGGCACAGGGTCAATCAGCCCCAGCATTTT.

The chain is built from TRBV10-2 and TRBJ2-4, with D unresolved. V lost 0 bases to trimming and J lost 0 bases, with 6 bases between them. The CDR3 covers 15 residues. Germline loops: CDR1 WSHSY, CDR2 SAAADI. The CDR3 nucleotides read TGCGCCAGCAGTGAGTCCACTTTAGCCAAAAACATTCAGTACTTC. The encoded protein is CASSESTLAKNIQYF.

This clone came up many times. The chain employs TRBV4-3 and TRBJ2-7; TRBD1 aligns across 9 bases. J was trimmed by 1 base and V by 4 bases; bases with no gene match: 2. Germline values: CDR1 LGHNA, CDR2 YSLEER. There are 14 residues in the CDR3. The CDR3 nucleotides are TGCGCCAGCAGCCGGGACAGGGCATCCTACGAGCAGTACTTC. Translation gives CASSRDRASYEQYF.

The chain uses TRBV11-3 and TRBJ1-2; tentatively, D is TRBD1 (5 bases). The CDR3 contains 13 residues. Germline V gives CDR1 SGHNT, CDR2 YENEEA. V lost 5 bases to trimming and J lost 8 bases, with 15 bases between them. For the CDR3, the DNA is TGTGCCAGCAGCCCCGAAGGGGTTGGAGGCTACACCTTC. It yields the protein CASSPEGVGGYTF.

V gene TRBV7-3 combines with J gene TRBJ2-5, with D possibly being TRBD2 (6 bases). V was cut by 4 bases and J by 5 bases, with 11 bases left in between. Germline V gene lookup returns CDR1 SGHTA and CDR2 FQGTGA. The CDR3 is made up of 13 amino acids. The CDR3 reads CASSSGGGETQYF. CDR3 coding DNA: TGTGCCAGCAGCTCAGGTGGAGGGGAGACCCAGTACTTC.

This clone was observed a handful of times. CDR3 region: CASSPRQGITNYGYTF. The CDR3, as DNA: TGTGCCAGCAGCCCCCGACAGGGGATAACTAACTATGGCTACACCTTC. The V call is TRBV14, the J call TRBJ1-2; 8 nucleotides line up with TRBD1. Germline V gives CDR1 SGHDN, CDR2 FVKESK. J lost 0 bases, V lost 4 bases, and 7 bases had no gene match. The CDR3 length is 16 residues.

V and J are TRBV7-6 and TRBJ2-7; 13 positions match TRBD2. The V gene end was trimmed by 5 bases and the J gene end by 5 bases; junction bases not matched to a gene: 6. This CDR3 comprises 15 residues. CDR1 is SGHVS, CDR2 FNYEAQ, per germline. Here the CDR3 DNA reads TGTGCCAGCAGCCCAGGACTAGCGGGGGACAACGAGCAGTACTTC. This codes for CASSPGLAGDNEQYF.

The V call is TRBV5-1, the J call TRBJ2-5, with TRBD2 identical over 10 bases. V gave up 4 bases and J gave up 5 bases; unmatched junction bases: 11. The germline CDR1 and CDR2 sequences are SGHRS and YFSETQ. This CDR3 has 16 amino acids. The CDR3: CASSVEPSGSSETQYF. The DNA of the CDR3 is TGCGCCAGCAGCGTGGAGCCTAGCGGGAGCTCGGAGACCCAGTACTTC.

The chain combines TRBV29-1 with TRBJ1-5; TRBD1 agrees at 9 bases. After removal of 6 bases from V and 7 bases from J, the junction contained 7 bases not matched to a gene. The CDR3 totals 13 residues. The V gene's germline CDR1 is SQVTM and CDR2 ANQGSEA. CDR3 nucleotide sequence: TGCAGCGTAGGAACAGGGGGCCGGCAGCCCCAGCATTTT. It specifies CSVGTGGRQPQHF.

This rearrangement joins TRBV7-9 to TRBJ2-7, with TRBD1 as a possible D gene (6 bases). Trimming shortened V by 5 bases and J by 5 bases, and 19 bases separated the two germline ends. Per germline, CDR1 SEHNR and CDR2 FQNEAQ (reference sequence). CDR3 size: 15 residues. The CDR3 region has the DNA TGTGCCAGCAGCGAACCGGGACATACCTCTCACGAGCAGTACTTC. Encoded protein: CASSEPGHTSHEQYF.

The CDR3 spells CASGTGSGTAGNTIYF. As DNA, the CDR3 is TGTGCTAGTGGGACCGGATCCGGGACAGCCGGAAACACCATATATTTT. The gene calls are TRBV12-5 and TRBJ1-3; 7 nucleotides match TRBD1. The CDR3 is 16 residues long. Per the germline V gene, CDR1 is LGHNT and CDR2 is FRNRAP. The trim removed 6 bases at V and 4 bases at J, leaving 12 bases unmatched.

The table lists this clone with a count of one. The gene calls are TRBV7-9 and TRBJ2-3; 13 bases match TRBD2. The CDR3 length is 17 residues. The germline gives CDR1 SEHNR, CDR2 FQNEAQ (reference sequence). Losses at the gene ends were 5 bases for V and 1 base for J; bases not matched to a gene: 6. CDR3 sequence: CASSPGLAGRGTDTQYF. In DNA, the CDR3 is TGTGCCAGCAGCCCGGGACTAGCGGGGCGGGGCACAGATACGCAGTATTTT.

The genes are TRBV15 and TRBJ2-7; 9 positions agree with TRBD1. V lost 3 bases to trimming and J lost 2 bases; unmatched junction nucleotides: 2. Germline CDR1 and CDR2: LNHNV and YYDKDF (reference sequence). The CDR3 runs 14 residues. The CDR3 loop is CATSRDRGPYEQYF. For the CDR3, the DNA is TGTGCCACCAGCAGGGACAGGGGACCCTACGAGCAGTACTTC.

The V gene is TRBV5-1, the J gene TRBJ2-7, with 9 bases lining up with TRBD1. Germline CDR1 and CDR2: SGHRS and YFSETQ. CDR3 length: 15 amino acids. J was trimmed by 6 bases and V by 6 bases; bases with no gene match: 13. In DNA, the CDR3 is TGCGCCAGCACCCAAGGGGACAGGGAAGTTGGCGAGCAGTACTTC. This translates into CASTQGDREVGEQYF.